This T cell receptor (beta chain) comes out of a study of blood T cell repertoires in COVID-19. TCRdb's copy holds only in-frame clones and misses some; the assay was immunoSEQ multiplex PCR. The sample holds about 180,000 clones, around 85% seen once. CDR3 length: 14 amino acids. Trimming removed 7 bases at V and 0 bases at J, with 12 bases between. The germline gives CDR1 SNHLY, CDR2 FYNNEI. The material sequenced was peripheral blood. The sequence came from a woman over 75 with acute or convalescent COVID-19. This sequence joins TRBV2 and TRBJ1-1; possibly TRBD1 for D (5 bases). CDR3 DNA: TGTGCCAGCACCAAGTGGGGCATGAACACTGAAGCTTTCTTT. Protein product: CASTKWGMNTEAFF.